This passage covers 6 T cell receptor beta chains from one sample sequenced in a study of shared clonotypes between healthy human individuals. CD45RO-negative, CCR7-selected cells formed the naive CD8 fraction, which excluded terminally differentiated effector memory CD45RA+ cells. Assay: immunoSEQ multiplex PCR; the TCRdb copy retains only in-frame clones and omits some. The sample carries nearly 2 million clones, approximately 94% recorded once. Material: naive CD8+ T cells sorted from blood. The receptors originated from a man between 18 and 29 years old in good health.

The gene calls are TRBV2 and TRBJ2-1; D possibly matches TRBD1 or TRBD2 (5 bases each). The V gene's germline CDR1 is SNHLY and CDR2 FYNNEI. The ends were cut back, 3 bases at V and 5 bases at J, with 11 bases in the middle. CDR3 size: 14 residues. The CDR3 loop reads CASSEVGTNNEQFF. In nucleotides, the CDR3 is TGTGCCAGCAGTGAGGTAGGGACGAACAATGAGCAGTTCTTC.

This chain connects TRBV6-5 to TRBJ2-1, with D hard to call. The V and J ends lost 0 bases and 4 bases respectively, with 7 bases between them. Germline V gene data show CDR1 as MNHEY and CDR2 as SVGAGI. This CDR3 is 14 amino acids long. CDR3 coding DNA: TGTGCCAGCAGTTACTCGACTCGTTACAATGAGCAGTTCTTC. The encoded protein is CASSYSTRYNEQFF.

The chain joins TRBV7-8 to TRBJ2-1; D possibly matches TRBD1 or TRBD2 (6 bases each). The CDR3 runs 12 residues. Germline CDR1 is SGHVS and CDR2 is FQNEAQ. V gave up 5 bases and J gave up 9 bases, with 11 bases separating them. CDR3 bases: TGTGCCAGCAGCCAGGGGACTCTTGAGCAGTTCTTC. Its translation is CASSQGTLEQFF. Full variable domain (missing parts from reference TRBV7-8 and TRBJ2-1): GAGVSQSPRYKVAKRGQDVALRCDPISGHVSLFWYQQALGQGPEFLTYFQNEAQLDKSGLPSDRFFAERPEGSVSTLKIQRTQQEDSAVYLCASSQGTLEQFFGPGTRLTVL.

This chain links TRBV7-9 with TRBJ1-2; no firm D call. CDR3 length equals 14 residues. V lost 1 base to trimming and J lost 6 bases, with 12 bases between them. Germline assignment: CDR1 SEHNR and CDR2 FQNEAQ (reference sequence). The CDR3 loop is CASSLVGFSDGYTF. DNA for the CDR3: TGTGCCAGCAGCTTAGTTGGGTTCTCTGATGGCTACACCTTC.

This clone was detected only once. The V and J genes are TRBV5-1 and TRBJ2-5, with D perhaps TRBD1 (5 bases). The CDR3 has 14 residues. The germline V gene has CDR1 SGHRS and CDR2 YFSETQ. V shed 0 bases and J shed 5 bases, with 11 bases lying between them. The CDR3 region is CASSLGGYGETQYF. In nucleotides, the CDR3 is TGCGCCAGCAGCTTGGGGGGCTACGGGGAGACCCAGTACTTC.

V and J are TRBV9 and TRBJ2-7; 7 bases match TRBD2. With V trimmed by 0 bases and J by 2 bases, 5 bases remained unmatched. The V gene's germline CDR1 is SGDLS and CDR2 YYNGEE. The CDR3 sequence is 15 residues long. The CDR3 loop is CASSVGQAGPYEQYF. In nucleotides, the CDR3 is TGTGCCAGCAGCGTAGGACAAGCGGGACCCTACGAGCAGTACTTC.